The next 20 T cell receptor beta chains were all read from a single sample in a study of PD-1 blockade in classical Hodgkin lymphoma. Specified time point: cycle 4 day 1 (C4D1), after more than 5 weeks of nivolumab. Each patient's relapse followed autologous stem cell transplantation, and brentuximab vedotin exposure varied. Only in-frame clones appear in the TCRdb table, and some are missing; sequencing was by immunoSEQ multiplex PCR. The table has over 75,000 clones, about nine tenths seen once; the top ten hold around 2.7%. Sequences were derived from peripheral blood mononuclear cells (PBMCs), sampled before the fourth cycle of nivolumab. All receptors derive from a human donor with classical Hodgkin lymphoma.

A single count supports this clone. V gene TRBV4-3 combines with J gene TRBJ1-1; D not resolved. With 5 bases removed from V and 1 base from J, the gap between germline ends came to 11 bases. The CDR3 runs to 14 residues. Germline lookup yields CDR1 LGHNA and CDR2 YSLEER. The CDR3 region has the DNA TGCGCCAGCAGCTACGACGGCGGGAACACTGAAGCTTTCTTT. Translated: CASSYDGGNTEAFF.

The chain uses TRBV9 and TRBJ2-1; the match to TRBD2 covers 8 bases. J gave up 1 base and V 6 bases, and 9 bases lay outside the gene matches. The germline gives CDR1 SGDLS, CDR2 YYNGEE. CDR3 length: 16 residues. CDR3 sequence reads: CASTPWGGGSYNEQFF. CDR3 nucleotide sequence: TGTGCCAGCACCCCCTGGGGCGGGGGGTCCTACAATGAGCAGTTCTTC.

The chain combines TRBV4-3 with TRBJ1-4; D may be TRBD1 (5 bases). Trimming removed 0 bases from V and 0 bases from J, with 11 bases in between. CDR3 length: 17 amino acids. Germline assignment: CDR1 LGHNA and CDR2 YSLEER. CDR3 protein: CASSQDLRVATNEKLFF. In DNA form, the CDR3 reads TGCGCCAGCAGCCAAGACCTCAGGGTTGCAACTAATGAAAAACTGTTTTTT.

The chain uses TRBV7-9 and TRBJ2-7, with no clear D. The CDR3 spans 14 residues. Germline V lookup: CDR1 SEHNR, CDR2 FQNEAQ (reference sequence). V shed 2 bases and J shed 2 bases, with 10 bases lying between them. The CDR3 spells CASSLPGATYEQYF. DNA of the CDR3: TGTGCCAGCAGCTTACCGGGCGCTACCTACGAGCAGTACTTC. Full variable domain (rest looked up from reference TRBV7-9 and TRBJ2-7): DTGVSQNPRHKITKRGQNVTFRCDPISEHNRLYWYRQTLGQGPEFLTYFQNEAQLEKSRLLSDRFSAERPKGSFSTLEIQRTEQGDSAMYLCASSLPGATYEQYFGPGTRLTVT.

This clone is a singleton in its sample. The J gene is TRBJ1-1, the V gene TRBV28, with a weak D call TRBD1 (5 bases). The germline V gene encodes CDR1 MDHEN and CDR2 SYDVKM. V was trimmed by 3 bases and J by 0 bases, leaving 8 bases between them. This CDR3 contains 14 residues. CDR3 sequence (DNA): TGTGCCAGCAGTTTTCAGGGTTTGAACACTGAAGCTTTCTTT. Translating gives CASSFQGLNTEAFF.

The chain combines TRBV7-9 with TRBJ1-2; D is perhaps TRBD1 (6 bases). Germline values: CDR1 SEHNR, CDR2 FQNEAQ (reference sequence). The V end was cut by 7 bases, the J end by 6 bases, with 15 bases between. The CDR3 has 13 amino acids. DNA of the CDR3: TGTGCCAGCATTCCAGTGGGGGCGGATGGCTACACCTTC. Encoded protein: CASIPVGADGYTF.

The rearrangement uses TRBV6-1 and TRBJ1-1; 9 positions match TRBD1. Per germline, CDR1 MNHNS and CDR2 SASEGT. Losses at the gene ends were 3 bases for V and 3 bases for J; bases not matched to a gene: 5. This CDR3 has 15 residues. CDR3 nucleotides: TGTGCCAGCAGTGAGGATTGGGACAGGGACACTGAAGCTTTCTTT. Translated, it gives CASSEDWDRDTEAFF.

The chain carries TRBV6-6 and TRBJ1-2; 8 bases line up with TRBD1. The germline gives CDR1 MNHNY, CDR2 SVGAGI (reference sequence). This CDR3 comprises 15 residues. The ends lost 10 bases at V and 8 bases at J; junction bases unmatched: 18. DNA of the CDR3: TGTGCCACCCGAGATTGGGCAGGGGGCGAGCAAGGCTACACCTTC. Protein product: CATRDWAGGEQGYTF.

The chain employs TRBV19 and TRBJ1-1; D call uncertain. Germline assignment: CDR1 LNHDA and CDR2 SQIVND (reference sequence). This CDR3 is 14 amino acids long. The germline V and J ends were trimmed by 0 bases and 1 base, with 6 bases remaining between them. The CDR3: CASSIDLGNTEAFF. The CDR3 DNA follows: TGTGCCAGTAGTATAGACTTGGGGAACACTGAAGCTTTCTTT.

The V and J genes are TRBV5-1 and TRBJ2-1, with 7 bases that match TRBD1. Germline-derived CDR1 and CDR2 are SGHRS and YFSETQ. CDR3 length: 15 amino acids. The junction had 5 bases not matched to a gene; V was cut back by 0 bases and J by 5 bases. For the CDR3, the DNA is TGCGCCAGCAGCTTGGGGCAGGGGGACCACAATGAGCAGTTCTTC. Protein sequence: CASSLGQGDHNEQFF.

The rearrangement joins TRBV5-1 to TRBJ2-6, with D uncertain. Trimming took off 2 bases at V and 4 bases at J, with 10 bases between the two ends. The CDR3 loop spans 15 amino acids. CDR1 is SGHRS, CDR2 YFSETQ, per germline. CDR3 amino acids: CASSFSTVGANVLTF. Written as DNA, the CDR3 is TGCGCCAGCAGCTTTAGTACAGTAGGGGCCAACGTCCTGACTTTC.

The J gene is TRBJ2-3, the V gene TRBV5-1; the D gene is possibly TRBD2 (7 bases). V lost 0 bases and J 2 bases, leaving 19 bases between the germline ends. Germline V lookup: CDR1 SGHRS, CDR2 YFSETQ. The CDR3 sequence is 18 residues long. The CDR3 sequence is CASSLVAGLGGLTDTQYF. The CDR3, as DNA: TGCGCCAGCAGCTTGGTGGCGGGTCTCGGGGGGCTCACAGATACGCAGTATTTT.

V usage is TRBV11-1 and J usage is TRBJ1-5; TRBD1 agrees at 9 bases. J gave up 6 bases and V 4 bases, and 7 bases lay outside the gene matches. The V gene's germline CDR1 is SGHAT and CDR2 FQDESV (reference sequence). The CDR3 covers 15 residues. The DNA for the CDR3 is TGTGCCAGCAGCTCCGGGACAGGGAGTTCTCAGCCCCAGCATTTT. Protein sequence: CASSSGTGSSQPQHF. The variable domain in full, with the rest retrieved from reference TRBV11-1 and TRBJ1-5, is EAEVAQSPRYKITEKSQAVAFWCDPISGHATLYWYRQILGQGPELLVQFQDESVVDDSQLPKDRFSAERLKGVDSTLKIQPAELGDSAMYLCASSSGTGSSQPQHFGDGTRLSIL.

This rearrangement joins TRBV15 to TRBJ1-2; D is uncertain. The CDR3 length is 15 residues. V was trimmed by 0 bases and J by 8 bases, leaving 16 bases between them. In germline, CDR1 is LNHNV, CDR2 YYDKDF (reference sequence). In DNA, the CDR3 is TGTGCCACCAGCAGAGATCTTAGGAGGGAGAGCGGCTACACCTTC. Translated: CATSRDLRRESGYTF. Full variable domain (outside the CDR3, taken from reference TRBV15 and TRBJ1-2): DAMVIQNPRYQVTQFGKPVTLSCSQTLNHNVMYWYQQKSSQAPKLLFHYYDKDFNNEADTPDNFQSRRPNTSFCFLDIRSPGLGDTAMYLCATSRDLRRESGYTFGSGTRLTVV.

The chain employs TRBV2 and TRBJ2-7; D is undetermined. The CDR3 loop spans 12 amino acids. The ends were cut back, 6 bases at V and 2 bases at J, with 8 bases in the middle. Germline assignment: CDR1 SNHLY and CDR2 FYNNEI. The CDR3 region has the DNA TGTGCCAGCAGCGCACGAGCCTACGAGCAGTACTTC. As protein: CASSARAYEQYF.

The chain recombines TRBV7-9 with TRBJ2-5, with TRBD1 matching 9 bases. V was clipped by 3 bases and J by 4 bases; unmatched bases: 3. CDR3 length equals 14 residues. Germline assignment: CDR1 SEHNR and CDR2 FQNEAQ (reference sequence). The CDR3 here is CASSLGQGVETQYF. The CDR3, as DNA: TGTGCCAGCAGCTTGGGACAGGGTGTAGAGACCCAGTACTTC.

The chain carries TRBV11-3 and TRBJ2-3; 12 bases match TRBD2. The CDR3 extends over 16 amino acids. Per germline, CDR1 SGHNT and CDR2 YENEEA. V was pared by 4 bases and J by 0 bases, with 2 bases of the junction left unmatched. The DNA of the CDR3 is TGTGCCAGCAGCTCCGGACTAGCGGGGAGCACAGATACGCAGTATTTT. Its protein is CASSSGLAGSTDTQYF.

V usage is TRBV2 and J usage is TRBJ1-5, with D maybe TRBD1 (5 bases). The germline CDR1 and CDR2 sequences are SNHLY and FYNNEI. The V gene lost 2 bases and the J gene lost 11 bases, with 13 bases spanning the gap. The CDR3 has 13 amino acids. The CDR3 is CASSEQSGWTQHF. The CDR3 nucleotides read TGTGCCAGCAGTGAACAGTCAGGGTGGACCCAGCATTTT.

The rearrangement joins TRBV29-1 to TRBJ2-4; 10 positions match TRBD1. In germline, CDR1 is SQVTM, CDR2 ANQGSEA. J gave up 6 bases and V 3 bases, and 2 bases lay outside the gene matches. The CDR3 loop spans 13 amino acids. This CDR3 reads CSVERQGANIQYF. The CDR3 region has the DNA TGCAGCGTTGAGAGACAGGGGGCAAACATTCAGTACTTC.

The chain links TRBV5-4 to TRBJ2-2; D remains ambiguous. The germline V and J ends were trimmed by 4 bases and 1 base, with 26 bases remaining between them. This CDR3 has 20 residues. Germline V gene lookup returns CDR1 SGHNT and CDR2 YYREEE (reference sequence). This CDR3 is CASSDDLSDTRQKNTGELFF. DNA for the CDR3: TGTGCCAGCAGCGACGACCTGAGTGACACTCGGCAAAAGAACACCGGGGAGCTGTTTTTT. Full variable domain (remainder filled in from reference TRBV5-4 and TRBJ2-2): ETGVTQSPTHLIKTRGQQVTLRCSSQSGHNTVSWYQQALGQGPQFIFQYYREEENGRGNFPPRFSGLQFPNYSSELNVNALELDDSALYLCASSDDLSDTRQKNTGELFFGEGSRLTVL.